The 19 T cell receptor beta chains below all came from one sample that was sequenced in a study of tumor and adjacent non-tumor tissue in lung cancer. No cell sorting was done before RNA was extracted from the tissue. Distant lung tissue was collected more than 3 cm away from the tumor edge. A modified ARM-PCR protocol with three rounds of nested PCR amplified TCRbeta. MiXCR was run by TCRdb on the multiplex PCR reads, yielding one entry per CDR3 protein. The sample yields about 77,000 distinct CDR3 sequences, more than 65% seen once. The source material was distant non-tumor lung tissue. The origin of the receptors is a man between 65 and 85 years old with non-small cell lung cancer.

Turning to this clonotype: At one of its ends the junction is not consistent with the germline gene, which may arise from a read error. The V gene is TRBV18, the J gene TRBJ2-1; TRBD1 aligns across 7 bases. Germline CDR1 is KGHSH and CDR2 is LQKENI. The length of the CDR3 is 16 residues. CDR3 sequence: CASSLTGTVSHNEQFF. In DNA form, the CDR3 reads TGTGCCAGCTCACTTACCGGGACAGTCTCCCACAATGAGCAGTTCTTC.

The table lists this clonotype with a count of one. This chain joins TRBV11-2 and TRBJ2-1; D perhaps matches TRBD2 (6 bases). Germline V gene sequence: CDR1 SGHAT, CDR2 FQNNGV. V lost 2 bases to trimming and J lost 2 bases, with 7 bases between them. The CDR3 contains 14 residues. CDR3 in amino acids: CASSLRETYNEQFF. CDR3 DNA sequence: TGTGCCAGCAGCTTACGGGAGACCTACAATGAGCAGTTCTTC.

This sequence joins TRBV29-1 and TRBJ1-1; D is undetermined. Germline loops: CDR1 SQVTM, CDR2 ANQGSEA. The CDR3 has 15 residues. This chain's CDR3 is CNVDTFQAANTEAFF. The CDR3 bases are TGCAACGTCGACACCTTCCAGGCTGCGAACACTGAAGCTTTCTTT.

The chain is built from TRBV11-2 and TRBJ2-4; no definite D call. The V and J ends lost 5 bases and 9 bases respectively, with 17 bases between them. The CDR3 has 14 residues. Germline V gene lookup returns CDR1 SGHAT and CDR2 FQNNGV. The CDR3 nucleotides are TGTGCCAGCAGCCTCCCGGTTCAAGCTGGCATTCAGTACTTC. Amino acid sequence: CASSLPVQAGIQYF.

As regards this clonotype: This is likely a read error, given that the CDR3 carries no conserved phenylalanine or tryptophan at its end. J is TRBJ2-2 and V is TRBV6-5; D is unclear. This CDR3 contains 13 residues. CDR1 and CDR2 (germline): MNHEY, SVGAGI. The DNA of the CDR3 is TGTACCAGCAGTTACTGGGGTACCGGGGAGCTGTTTTTA. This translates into CTSSYWGTGELFL.

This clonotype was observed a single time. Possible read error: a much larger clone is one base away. CDR3 nucleotide sequence: TGCACCAGCAGGAGGGGCACAGGCAACGAGCAGTACTTC. Amino acids: CTSRRGTGNEQYF. The rearrangement uses TRBV5-1 and TRBJ2-7; possibly TRBD2 for D (6 bases). CDR3 length: 13 residues. Germline V gene lookup returns CDR1 SGHRS and CDR2 YFSETQ.

CDR3 loop: CASGRTGQLYGYTF. DNA for the CDR3: TGTGCTAGCGGGAGGACAGGGCAGCTCTATGGCTACACCTTC. This chain links TRBV6-5 with TRBJ1-2; 8 nucleotides line up with TRBD1. This CDR3 is built from 14 residues. Germline V gives CDR1 MNHEY, CDR2 SVGAGI.

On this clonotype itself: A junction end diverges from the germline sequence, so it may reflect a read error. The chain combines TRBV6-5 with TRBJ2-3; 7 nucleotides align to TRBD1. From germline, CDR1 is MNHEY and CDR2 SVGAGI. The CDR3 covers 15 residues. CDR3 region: CASSSLTLGTDTQCF. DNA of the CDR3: TGTGCCAGCAGTTCCTTAACATTAGGGACAGATACGCAGTGTTTT.

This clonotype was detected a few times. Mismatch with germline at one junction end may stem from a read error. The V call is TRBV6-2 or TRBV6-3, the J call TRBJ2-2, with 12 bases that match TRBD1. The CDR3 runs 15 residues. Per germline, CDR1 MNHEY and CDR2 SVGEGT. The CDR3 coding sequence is TGTGCAAGCAGTCCCGGGACAGGGGGCACCGGGGAGCTGTTATTT. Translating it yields CASSPGTGGTGELLF.

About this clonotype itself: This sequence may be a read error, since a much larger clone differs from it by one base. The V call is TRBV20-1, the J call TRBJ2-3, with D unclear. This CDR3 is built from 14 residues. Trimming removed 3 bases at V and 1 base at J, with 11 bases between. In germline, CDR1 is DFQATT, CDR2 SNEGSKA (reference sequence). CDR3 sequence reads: CSASWYPRTDTQYF. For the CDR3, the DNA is TGCAGTGCTAGCTGGTACCCCCGCACAGATACGCAGTATTTT.

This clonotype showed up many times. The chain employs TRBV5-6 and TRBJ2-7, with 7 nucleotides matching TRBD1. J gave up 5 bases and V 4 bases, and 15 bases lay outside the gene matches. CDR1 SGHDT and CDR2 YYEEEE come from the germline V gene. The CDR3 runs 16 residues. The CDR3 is CASSTGAGWTLDEQYF. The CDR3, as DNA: TGTGCCAGCAGCACAGGGGCAGGGTGGACCCTTGACGAGCAGTACTTC.

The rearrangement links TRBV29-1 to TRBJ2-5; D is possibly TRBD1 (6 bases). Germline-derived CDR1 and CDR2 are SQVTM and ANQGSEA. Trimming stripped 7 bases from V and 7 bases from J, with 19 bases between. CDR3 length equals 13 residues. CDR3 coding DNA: TGCAGCGAGCCCGACAGGTTCCAATCGACCCAGTACTTC. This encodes CSEPDRFQSTQYF.

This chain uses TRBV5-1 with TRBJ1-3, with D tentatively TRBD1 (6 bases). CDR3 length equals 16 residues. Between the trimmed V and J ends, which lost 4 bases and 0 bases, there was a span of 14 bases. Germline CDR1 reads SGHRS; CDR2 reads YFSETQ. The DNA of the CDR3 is TGCGCCAGCAGCGAAACAGGGAGGTTCTCTGGAAACACCATATATTTT. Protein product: CASSETGRFSGNTIYF.

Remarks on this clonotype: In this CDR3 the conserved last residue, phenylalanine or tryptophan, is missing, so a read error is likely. In DNA, the CDR3 is TGCGCCAGTAGCCAACAGTGGGGGCAAGAGACCCAGTACCTC. It specifies CASSQQWGQETQYL. V is TRBV4-1 and J is TRBJ2-5; TRBD1 or TRBD2 may be the D gene (5 bases each). The CDR3 runs to 14 residues. Germline values: CDR1 MGHRA, CDR2 YSYEKL.

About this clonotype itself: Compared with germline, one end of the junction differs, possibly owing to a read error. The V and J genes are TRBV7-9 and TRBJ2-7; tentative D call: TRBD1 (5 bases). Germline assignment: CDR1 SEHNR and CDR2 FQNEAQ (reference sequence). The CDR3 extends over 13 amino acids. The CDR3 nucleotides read TGTGCCAGCAACTTAGCAGGGAAATACGAACAGTACTTC. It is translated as CASNLAGKYEQYF. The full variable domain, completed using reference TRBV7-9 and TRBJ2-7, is DTGVSQNPRHKITKRGQNVTFRCDPISEHNRLYWYRQTLGQGPEFLTYFQNEAQLEKSRLLSDRFSAERPKGSFSTLEIQRTEQGDSAMYLCASNLAGKYEQYFGPGTRLTVT.

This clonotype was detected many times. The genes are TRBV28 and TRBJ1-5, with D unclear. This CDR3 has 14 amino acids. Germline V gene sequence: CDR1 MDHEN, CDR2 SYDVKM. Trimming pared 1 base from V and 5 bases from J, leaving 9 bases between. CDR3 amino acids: CASSLFGGYQPQHF. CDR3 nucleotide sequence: TGTGCCAGCAGTTTATTCGGAGGGTATCAGCCCCAGCATTTT.

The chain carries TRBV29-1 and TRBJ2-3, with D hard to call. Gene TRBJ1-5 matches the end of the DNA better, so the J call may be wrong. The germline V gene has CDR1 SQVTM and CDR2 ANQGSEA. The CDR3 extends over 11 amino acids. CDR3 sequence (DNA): TGCAGCGCCACATACGTAGATACGCAGCATTTT. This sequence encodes CSATYVDTQHF.

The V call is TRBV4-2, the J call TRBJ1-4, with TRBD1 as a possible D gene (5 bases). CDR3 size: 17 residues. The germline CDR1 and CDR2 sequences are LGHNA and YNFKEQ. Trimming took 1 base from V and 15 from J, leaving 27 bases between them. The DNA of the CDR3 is TGTGCCAGCAGCCAAGTACCGTTGGGGGTAGTTAATGAAACATTGTTTTTT. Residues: CASSQVPLGVVNETLFF.

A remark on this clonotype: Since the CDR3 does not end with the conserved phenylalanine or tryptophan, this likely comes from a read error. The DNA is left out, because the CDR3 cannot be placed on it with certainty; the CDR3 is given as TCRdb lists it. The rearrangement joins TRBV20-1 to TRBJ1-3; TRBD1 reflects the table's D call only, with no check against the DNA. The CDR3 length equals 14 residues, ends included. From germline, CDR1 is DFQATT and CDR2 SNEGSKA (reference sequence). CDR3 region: CSAPGQGEGNTLYI.